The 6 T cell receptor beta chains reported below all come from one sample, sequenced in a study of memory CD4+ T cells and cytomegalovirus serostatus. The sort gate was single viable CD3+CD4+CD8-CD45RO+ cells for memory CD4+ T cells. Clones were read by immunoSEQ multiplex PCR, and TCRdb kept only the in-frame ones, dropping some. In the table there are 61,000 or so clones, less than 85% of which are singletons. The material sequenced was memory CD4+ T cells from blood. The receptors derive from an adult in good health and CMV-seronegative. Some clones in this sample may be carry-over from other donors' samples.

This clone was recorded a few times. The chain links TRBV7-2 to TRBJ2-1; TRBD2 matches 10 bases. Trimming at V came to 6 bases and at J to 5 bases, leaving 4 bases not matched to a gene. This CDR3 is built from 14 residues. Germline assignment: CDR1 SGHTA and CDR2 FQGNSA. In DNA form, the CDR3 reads TGTGCCAGCAGTCGGACTAGCGGTCACAATGAGCAGTTCTTC. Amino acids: CASSRTSGHNEQFF.

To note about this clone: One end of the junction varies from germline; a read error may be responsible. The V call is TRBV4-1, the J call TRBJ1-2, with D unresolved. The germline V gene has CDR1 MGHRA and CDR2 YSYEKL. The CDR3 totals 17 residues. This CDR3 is CASSQETLTQPLYDYTF. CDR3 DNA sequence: TGCGCCAGCAGCCAAGAAACCCTTACTCAACCACTCTATGACTACACCTTC.

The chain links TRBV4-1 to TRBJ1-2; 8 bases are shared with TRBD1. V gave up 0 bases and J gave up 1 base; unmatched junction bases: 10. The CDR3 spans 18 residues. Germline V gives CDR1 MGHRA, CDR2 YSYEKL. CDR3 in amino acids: CASSQESRQGSFNYGYTF. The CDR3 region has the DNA TGCGCCAGCAGCCAAGAATCAAGACAGGGGAGTTTTAACTATGGCTACACCTTC.

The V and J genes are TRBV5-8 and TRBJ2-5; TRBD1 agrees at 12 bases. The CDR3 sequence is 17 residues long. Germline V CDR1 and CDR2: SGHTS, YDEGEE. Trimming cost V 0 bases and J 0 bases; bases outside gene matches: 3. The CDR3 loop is CASSLGGQGAYQETQYF. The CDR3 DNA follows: TGTGCCAGCAGCTTGGGGGGACAGGGGGCTTACCAAGAGACCCAGTACTTC.

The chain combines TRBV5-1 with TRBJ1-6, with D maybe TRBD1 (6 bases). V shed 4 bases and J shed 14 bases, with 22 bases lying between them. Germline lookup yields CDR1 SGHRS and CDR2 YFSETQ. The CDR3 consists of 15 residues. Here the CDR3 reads CASSLEQGPQGALHF. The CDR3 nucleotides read TGCGCCAGCAGCCTGGAACAGGGCCCACAGGGAGCCCTCCACTTT.

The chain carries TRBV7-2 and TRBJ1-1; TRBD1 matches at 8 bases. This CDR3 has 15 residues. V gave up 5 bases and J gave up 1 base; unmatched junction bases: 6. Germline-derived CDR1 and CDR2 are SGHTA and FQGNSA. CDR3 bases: TGTGCCAGCAGCATATGGGACAGGTGGAACACTGAAGCTTTCTTT. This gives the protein CASSIWDRWNTEAFF.